Listed below are T cell receptor beta chains from one sample, sequenced in a study of graft-versus-host responses after intestinal transplantation. Clones were read by immunoSEQ multiplex PCR, and TCRdb kept only the in-frame ones, dropping some. Found here are approximately 19,000 clones, 80% to 95% of them singletons; the top ten hold 1.9%. Here the sequenced sample was PBMCs, taken 350 to 400 days after transplant. The receptors derive from a human patient who received an intestinal transplant, so some T cells may come from the graft donor. The CDR3 runs from the conserved cysteine through the conserved F or W. The D gene is left open where the match is weak. A clone size is listed for some rows: how often the clone was seen (once, few, many), or a class if it is expanded.

CASSEAGGALNQPQHF TGTGCCAGCAGTGAAGCGGGGGGGGCTCTCAATCAGCCCCAGCATTTT TRBJ1-5 NA NA TRBV6-1
CASSLGQGIPYEQYF TGTGCCAGCAGCTTGGGGCAGGGGATCCCCTACGAGCAGTACTTC TRBJ2-7 NA NA TRBV5-4
CASSVTGTGYEQYF TGTGCCAGCAGCGTAACAGGAACCGGGTACGAGCAGTACTTC TRBJ2-7 NA once TRBV9
CASSRTGSTDTQYF TGTGCCAGCTCACGTACAGGAAGCACAGATACGCAGTATTTT TRBJ2-3 NA NA TRBV18
CASSPGTGIYEQYF TGTGCCAGCAGCCCCGGGACAGGGATCTACGAGCAGTACTTC TRBJ2-7 TRBD1 NA TRBV14
CASQGYRPQYF TGTGCCAGCCAGGGGTACCGGCCGCAGTACTTC TRBJ2-7 NA NA TRBV6-4
CASQTLAGGQETQYF TGTGCCAGCCAAACTCTAGCGGGGGGACAAGAGACCCAGTACTTC TRBJ2-5 TRBD2 NA TRBV6-6
CASSFYFRDTVNTEAFF TGTGCCAGCAGCTTCTACTTTCGGGACACCGTGAACACTGAAGCTTTCTTT TRBJ1-1 NA NA TRBV5-6
CASTQEGLAAKGYTF TGTGCCAGCACCCAGGAGGGGCTGGCGGCGAAGGGCTACACCTTC TRBJ1-2 NA NA TRBV6-6
CASSVGRDTQYF TGTGCCAGCAGCGTCGGGAGAGATACGCAGTATTTT TRBJ2-3 NA NA TRBV14
CASSEPDRVPYEQYF TGTGCCAGCAGTGAGCCGGACAGGGTTCCCTACGAGCAGTACTTC TRBJ2-7 TRBD1 NA TRBV2
CATRRVGGNGYTF TGTGCCACCAGACGAGTGGGGGGAAATGGCTACACCTTC TRBJ1-2 NA NA TRBV15
CASSIGTTVYEKLFF TGTGCCAGTAGTATTGGGACAACGGTTTATGAAAAACTGTTTTTT TRBJ1-4 NA NA TRBV19
CASRTVRTSGRIQETQYF TGTGCCAGCAGGACAGTCCGTACTAGCGGGAGAATTCAAGAGACCCAGTACTTC TRBJ2-5 TRBD2 NA TRBV11-2
CASSLGRGWRSGEQYF TGTGCCAGCAGCTTGGGTAGGGGATGGCGGTCGGGCGAGCAGTACTTC TRBJ2-7 NA NA TRBV5-4
CASSSTAFNEKLFF TGTGCCAGCAGTTCGACAGCCTTCAATGAAAAACTGTTTTTT TRBJ1-4 NA NA TRBV6-1
CASSQGTFNEQFF TGTGCCAGCAGCCAAGGGACTTTTAATGAGCAGTTCTTC TRBJ2-1 NA NA TRBV7-3
CASSQALAGPYEQYF TGCGCCAGCAGCCAAGCTCTAGCGGGTCCCTACGAGCAGTACTTC TRBJ2-7 TRBD2 NA TRBV4-1
CASSFLAGGGGEQYF TGTGCCAGCAGCTTCCTAGCGGGAGGGGGCGGCGAGCAGTACTTC TRBJ2-7 TRBD2 NA TRBV7-2
CATSSRGLQETQYF TGTGCCACCAGCAGTCGGGGTCTCCAAGAGACCCAGTACTTC TRBJ2-5 NA NA TRBV15
CASTPPGGPYEQYF TGTGCCAGCACCCCTCCCGGTGGGCCCTACGAGCAGTACTTC TRBJ2-7 NA NA TRBV6-5
CASSLNPDTGELFF TGTGCCAGCAGCTTAAACCCGGACACCGGGGAGCTGTTTTTT TRBJ2-2 NA NA TRBV7-3
CASSLLAGGTDTQYF TGTGCCAGCAGCCTCCTTGCGGGGGGGACAGATACGCAGTATTTT TRBJ2-3 TRBD2 NA TRBV14
CASIPPRWGQWGYTF TGCGCCAGCATCCCCCCCCGGTGGGGCCAGTGGGGCTACACCTTC TRBJ1-2 NA NA TRBV5-1
CASSQSVKFGTQYF TGCGCCAGCAGTCAATCGGTAAAGTTTGGGACCCAGTACTTC TRBJ2-5 NA NA TRBV23-1
CASSLGVRERTRNTIYF TGTGCCAGCAGCTTAGGGGTCAGGGAGAGGACGCGAAACACCATATATTTT TRBJ1-3 NA NA TRBV11-2
CAIRVGQGAWRYGYTF TGTGCCATCAGAGTTGGACAGGGGGCGTGGAGGTATGGCTACACCTTC TRBJ1-2 TRBD1 NA TRBV10-3
CASSLGRGTQYF TGTGCCAGTAGTCTTGGTAGGGGGACCCAGTACTTC TRBJ2-5 NA NA TRBV19
CASLQGNQPQHF TGTGCCAGCCTACAGGGGAATCAGCCCCAGCATTTT TRBJ1-5 TRBD1 NA TRBV6-6
CASSSQGNYGYTF TGTGCCAGCAGCTCACAGGGGAACTATGGCTACACCTTC TRBJ1-2 TRBD1 NA TRBV7-3
CASSYGTNYGYTF TGTGCCAGCAGTTACGGGACAAACTATGGCTACACCTTC TRBJ1-2 NA NA TRBV6-6
CASSSLAGGAYNEQFF TGCGCCAGCAGCTCCCTAGCGGGAGGCGCCTACAATGAGCAGTTCTTC TRBJ2-1 TRBD2 NA TRBV4-1
CASSLSTSGSNEQFF TGTGCCAGCAGTTTAAGTACTAGCGGTAGCAATGAGCAGTTCTTC TRBJ2-1 TRBD2 NA TRBV28
CASSLRDVGGREDTIYF TGTGCCAGCAGTTTGAGGGATGTAGGGGGGCGGGAGGACACCATATATTTT TRBJ1-3 NA NA TRBV28
CASSLASRGDEQYF TGTGCCAGCAGCTTAGCATCGAGAGGGGACGAGCAGTACTTC TRBJ2-7 NA NA TRBV7-9
CASRLSRGTDTQYF TGTGCCAGCAGACTTTCTAGGGGGACAGATACGCAGTATTTT TRBJ2-3 NA NA TRBV6-6
CASSPEPSGEQYF TGTGCCAGCAGCCCCGAGCCTAGTGGCGAGCAGTACTTC TRBJ2-7 NA few TRBV7-3
CASSQDSRDEQYF TGCGCCAGCAGCCAAGACAGCCGCGACGAGCAGTACTTC TRBJ2-7 NA NA TRBV4-1
CASRETGGAGGVETQYF TGTGCCAGCAGAGAGACAGGGGGCGCGGGTGGGGTGGAGACCCAGTACTTC TRBJ2-5 TRBD1 NA TRBV2
CASSLMAQGRGAEAFF TGTGCCAGCAGCTTAATGGCCCAGGGCCGGGGGGCTGAAGCTTTCTTT TRBJ1-1 NA NA TRBV7-9
CASRRDRRNYGYTF TGTGCCAGCAGGCGGGACAGACGAAACTATGGCTACACCTTC TRBJ1-2 TRBD1 NA TRBV7-2
CGKPLKITQSRANVLTF TGTGGCAAACCACTTAAGATAACACAAAGTCGGGCCAACGTCCTGACTTTC TRBJ2-6 NA NA TRBV8-2
CASSTYEQYF TGTGCCAGTTCCACCTACGAGCAGTACTTC TRBJ2-7 NA NA TRBV6-1
CASSELRSGGVEQYF TGTGCCAGCAGTGAACTAAGGTCCGGCGGGGTAGAGCAGTACTTC TRBJ2-7 NA NA TRBV25-1
CASSILAGARETQYF TGTGCCAGTAGTATACTAGCGGGAGCTCGAGAGACCCAGTACTTC TRBJ2-5 TRBD2 NA TRBV19
CASSQDQRMNTEAFF TGCGCCAGCAGCCAAGATCAAAGAATGAACACTGAAGCTTTCTTT TRBJ1-1 NA NA TRBV4-1
CASSLTGTHNEQFF TGCGCCAGCAGCTTGACAGGGACCCACAATGAGCAGTTCTTC TRBJ2-1 NA NA TRBV5-1
CASSLVNSPLHF TGTGCCAGCAGCTTGGTCAATTCACCCCTCCACTTT TRBJ1-6 NA NA TRBV28